Below are 31 T cell receptor beta chains sequenced from a single sample in a study of T cell repertoires in cytomegalovirus infection. Their antigens remain unidentified. TCRdb re-called the reads with MiXCR, one entry per CDR3 protein. The data contain about 52,000 distinct CDR3 sequences, 15% to 20% of them seen just once; the ten biggest clones take up about 80%. Material: CD8+ T cells from cultured PBMCs, obtained from culture after CMV antigen stimulation. The receptors here all came from a human donor in good health (CMV status not recorded). Some clones in this sample may be carry-over from other donors' samples.

J is TRBJ2-3 and V is TRBV11-2; D is unresolved. Germline CDR1 and CDR2: SGHAT and FQNNGV. The CDR3 contains 11 residues. The V and J ends lost 4 bases and 2 bases respectively, with 1 base between them. CDR3 loop: CASSSTDTQYF. Here the CDR3 DNA reads TGTGCCAGCAGCTCCACAGATACGCAGTATTTT.

The table lists this clonotype with a few counts. V usage is TRBV7-9 and J usage is TRBJ1-5, with unresolved D. Trimming left V 1 base short and J 11 bases short, with 9 bases between. From germline, CDR1 is SEHNR and CDR2 FQNEAQ (reference sequence). This CDR3 has 12 amino acids. CDR3 loop: CASSLDSEAQHF. In DNA form, the CDR3 reads TGTGCCAGCAGCTTAGATTCTGAGGCCCAGCATTTT.

V usage is TRBV7-9 and J usage is TRBJ2-7, with TRBD1 matching over 7 bases. V gave up 10 bases and J gave up 2 bases; unmatched junction bases: 14. This CDR3 is built from 15 residues. Germline V lookup: CDR1 SEHNR, CDR2 FQNEAQ (reference sequence). CDR3 amino acids: CATDEDRSPTYEQYF. Here the CDR3 DNA reads TGTGCCACGGACGAGGACAGGAGCCCTACCTACGAGCAGTACTTC.

This clonotype is labeled as medium-sized (0.01 to 0.1%). The chain recombines TRBV4-3 with TRBJ2-3; D tentatively fits TRBD1 or TRBD2 (5 bases each). The germline gives CDR1 LGHNA, CDR2 YSLEER. The V and J ends lost 0 bases and 4 bases respectively, with 20 bases between them. This CDR3 spans 18 amino acids. The CDR3 here is CASSQDLRDQLLSDTQYF. CDR3 in DNA: TGCGCCAGCAGCCAAGATCTGAGGGACCAGCTTTTATCAGATACGCAGTATTTT.

This clonotype occurred a few times. The V gene is TRBV7-6, the J gene TRBJ2-3, with unresolved D. Germline assignment: CDR1 SGHVS and CDR2 FNYEAQ. V was cut by 6 bases and J by 2 bases, with 15 bases left in between. This CDR3 has 15 amino acids. The CDR3 sequence: CASRPSVRFTDTQYF. DNA of the CDR3: TGTGCCAGCAGACCATCAGTTCGGTTCACAGATACGCAGTATTTT.

This clonotype was seen a few times. The chain is built from TRBV6-2 or TRBV6-3 and TRBJ1-5; D uncertain. CDR1 and CDR2 from the germline V gene are MNHEY and SVGEGT. The ends were cut back, 2 bases at V and 7 bases at J, with 6 bases in the middle. CDR3 length: 12 amino acids. CDR3 nucleotide sequence: TGTGCCAGCAGTTACCCGGCCCAGCCCCAGCATTTT. It specifies CASSYPAQPQHF.

Only a few counts were recorded for this clonotype. J is TRBJ1-1 and V is TRBV7-6; a weak D match, TRBD1 (5 bases). The CDR3 loop spans 13 amino acids. V lost 5 bases, J lost 5 bases, and 12 bases lay in between. Germline values: CDR1 SGHVS, CDR2 FNYEAQ. The CDR3 here is CASSLGPRTEAFF. In DNA form, the CDR3 reads TGTGCCAGCAGCCTGGGACCGAGGACTGAAGCTTTCTTT.

This clonotype has a count of ten or more. This chain connects TRBV6-4 to TRBJ2-3; D gene uncertain. Trimming shortened V by 0 bases and J by 2 bases, and 6 bases separated the two germline ends. Germline V gene lookup returns CDR1 MRHNA and CDR2 SNTAGT. This CDR3 comprises 14 residues. The CDR3 loop reads CASSDSVSTDTQYF. As DNA, the CDR3 is TGTGCCAGCAGTGACTCCGTTTCCACAGATACGCAGTATTTT.

This chain joins TRBV7-6 and TRBJ1-5; 7 nucleotides agree with TRBD1. The CDR3 totals 16 residues. Trimming took 5 bases from V and 6 from J; bases not matched to a gene: 13. CDR1 is SGHVS and CDR2 is FNYEAQ in the germline V gene. The CDR3 bases are TGTGCCAGCAGCAGCTCGGTGACAGGGTTCGGTCAGCCCCAGCATTTT. This encodes CASSSSVTGFGQPQHF.

This clonotype was observed once. The V call is TRBV7-9, the J call TRBJ1-1, with D perhaps matching TRBD1 (6 bases). Trimming pared 11 bases from V and 7 bases from J, leaving 20 bases between. Germline CDR1 is SEHNR and CDR2 is FQNEAQ (reference sequence). This CDR3 region has 13 residues. CDR3 in amino acids: CAGPGEGVDEAFF. The CDR3 nucleotides read TGTGCCGGCCCCGGGGAGGGGGTTGATGAAGCTTTCTTT.

Written as DNA, the CDR3 is TGTGCCAGCAGCTTCGGGGGACGGTACAATGAGCAGTTCTTC. Translation: CASSFGGRYNEQFF. The V and J genes are TRBV11-2 and TRBJ2-1; D is perhaps TRBD2 (6 bases). The CDR3 consists of 14 residues. Trimming cost V 3 bases and J 4 bases, with 10 bases left between them. Germline CDR1 is SGHAT and CDR2 is FQNNGV.

This chain connects TRBV28 to TRBJ1-5; 7 positions agree with TRBD1. Trimming took 4 bases from V and 4 from J; bases not matched to a gene: 7. Germline CDR1 reads MDHEN; CDR2 reads SYDVKM. The CDR3 consists of 15 residues. CDR3 amino acids: CASSWGQRENQPQHF. The CDR3 DNA is TGTGCCAGCAGTTGGGGACAGAGGGAGAATCAGCCCCAGCATTTT.

This CDR3 is CASSLAGTGDNEQFF. The CDR3 DNA reads TGTGCCAGCAGCCTCGCCGGGACAGGGGACAATGAGCAGTTCTTC. The genes are TRBV7-9 and TRBJ2-1; the match to TRBD1 covers 10 bases. Germline V gene data show CDR1 as SEHNR and CDR2 as FQNEAQ (reference sequence). This CDR3 has 15 residues. After removal of 5 bases from V and 5 bases from J, the junction contained 6 bases not matched to a gene. Full variable domain (remainder filled in from reference TRBV7-9 and TRBJ2-1): DTGVSQNPRHKITKRGQNVTFRCDPISEHNRLYWYRQTLGQGPEFLTYFQNEAQLEKSRLLSDRFSAERPKGSFSTLEIQRTEQGDSAMYLCASSLAGTGDNEQFFGPGTRLTVL.

The CDR3 sequence is CASGPSGRIGYTF. The CDR3, as DNA: TGTGCCAGCGGACCCTCAGGGCGCATCGGCTACACCTTC. The V and J genes are TRBV27 and TRBJ1-2; D might be TRBD1 (5 bases). Germline assignment: CDR1 MNHEY and CDR2 SMNVEV (reference sequence). This CDR3 has 13 amino acids. Between the trimmed V and J ends, which lost 8 bases and 8 bases, there was a span of 18 bases.

This clonotype has more than one count but fewer than ten. The V call is TRBV7-8, the J call TRBJ1-6; no firm D call. CDR1 SGHVS and CDR2 FQNEAQ come from the germline V gene. The CDR3 has 17 amino acids. Trimming left V 1 base short and J 7 bases short, with 17 bases between. DNA of the CDR3: TGTGCCAGCAGCTTAGTGTCGAGATCCTCGTCAAATTCACCCCTCCACTTT. Its translation is CASSLVSRSSSNSPLHF.

This clonotype was detected only a few times. The chain couples TRBV7-2 to TRBJ2-3; unclear D gene. V was clipped by 5 bases and J by 0 bases, with 6 bases between them. The CDR3 is 13 residues long. Germline CDR1 SGHTA, CDR2 FQGNSA. CDR3 DNA: TGTGCCAGCAGCGGCACTAGCACAGATACGCAGTATTTT. This sequence encodes CASSGTSTDTQYF.

The V and J genes are TRBV27 and TRBJ2-7, with D maybe TRBD2 (6 bases). V was pared by 3 bases and J by 2 bases, with 17 bases between. Germline V gives CDR1 MNHEY, CDR2 SMNVEV (reference sequence). This CDR3 has 16 amino acids. CDR3 amino acids: CASSFSVVRGTYEQYF. In DNA, the CDR3 is TGTGCCAGCAGTTTTTCCGTGGTGCGGGGAACCTACGAGCAGTACTTC.

This clonotype was picked up a small number of times. The genes are TRBV7-9 and TRBJ2-3; D is uncertain. The CDR3 has 14 amino acids. Trimming removed 1 base at V and 2 bases at J, with 7 bases between. Germline CDR1 SEHNR, CDR2 FQNEAQ (reference sequence). The CDR3 sequence is CASSLEATTDTQYF. Here the CDR3 DNA reads TGTGCCAGCAGCTTAGAGGCCACCACAGATACGCAGTATTTT.

The rearrangement links TRBV6-6 to TRBJ1-1; D not resolved. There are 12 residues in the CDR3. CDR1 and CDR2 (germline): MNHNY, SVGAGI (reference sequence). The germline V and J ends were trimmed by 0 bases and 10 bases, with 9 bases remaining between them. The CDR3 sequence is CASSYSNPGAFF. The CDR3 nucleotides read TGTGCCAGCAGTTACTCGAACCCTGGAGCTTTCTTT.

The chain carries TRBV14 and TRBJ1-4, with unresolved D. This CDR3 spans 19 amino acids. Trimming cost V 2 bases and J 6 bases, with 25 bases left between them. The germline gives CDR1 SGHDN, CDR2 FVKESK. The chain's CDR3 is CASSQREQEKLIRHEKLFF. CDR3 coding DNA: TGTGCCAGCAGCCAAAGAGAGCAGGAGAAGCTAATCCGCCATGAAAAACTGTTTTTT.

This chain uses TRBV4-3 with TRBJ2-1, with 7 bases that match TRBD2. J gave up 7 bases and V 1 base, and 13 bases lay outside the gene matches. The CDR3 spans 17 residues. CDR1 and CDR2 from the germline V gene are LGHNA and YSLEER. The CDR3 loop reads CASSQVWAGLQINEQFF. The CDR3 DNA is TGCGCCAGCAGCCAAGTTTGGGCGGGACTACAAATTAATGAGCAGTTCTTC.

This clonotype was picked up a small number of times. This chain uses TRBV12-3 or TRBV12-4 with TRBJ1-3, with unresolved D. The V and J ends lost 5 bases and 0 bases respectively, with 17 bases between them. This CDR3 comprises 17 residues. Here the CDR3 reads CASSNLIGRDSGNTIYF. The CDR3 DNA reads as TGTGCCAGCAGTAACTTGATTGGGCGGGACTCTGGAAACACCATATATTTT.

This clonotype appeared a few times. This chain joins TRBV5-6 and TRBJ2-7; D might be TRBD2 (6 bases). Germline V gives CDR1 SGHDT, CDR2 YYEEEE. This CDR3 has 14 amino acids. The V end was cut by 4 bases, the J end by 2 bases, with 13 bases between. This CDR3 is CASSPGTLAYEQYF. The CDR3 bases are TGTGCCAGCAGCCCCGGGACTCTGGCCTACGAGCAGTACTTC.

The rearrangement joins TRBV6-2 or TRBV6-3 to TRBJ2-6; D remains ambiguous. In germline, CDR1 is MNHEY, CDR2 SVGEGT. The ends were cut back, 1 base at V and 10 bases at J, with 8 bases in the middle. The CDR3 contains 13 residues. The CDR3 region is CASSYYATNVLTF. The DNA of the CDR3 is TGTGCCAGCAGTTACTATGCCACTAACGTCCTGACTTTC.

The CDR3 sequence: CASSNRDSAGNTIYF. CDR3 bases: TGTGCCAGCAGCAACCGGGACAGCGCTGGAAACACCATATATTTT. The rearrangement links TRBV7-2 to TRBJ1-3; 7 positions agree with TRBD1. CDR3 length: 15 amino acids. V was pared by 5 bases and J by 2 bases, with 6 bases of the junction left unmatched. Germline lookup yields CDR1 SGHTA and CDR2 FQGNSA. Combining the CDR3 with reference TRBV7-2 and TRBJ1-3 gives the whole variable domain GAGVSQSPSNKVTEKGKDVELRCDPISGHTALYWYRQSLGQGLEFLIYFQGNSAPDKSGLPSDRFSAERTGGSVSTLTIQRTQQEDSAVYLCASSNRDSAGNTIYFGEGSWLTVV.

This clonotype was observed a handful of times. The chain couples TRBV12-3 or TRBV12-4 to TRBJ1-2; a weak D match, TRBD1 (5 bases). V was shortened by 1 base and J by 6 bases, with 9 bases between the two germline ends. The CDR3 is 13 amino acids. This chain's CDR3 is CASSLGGANGYTF. In nucleotides, the CDR3 is TGTGCCAGCAGTTTAGGAGGGGCAAATGGCTACACCTTC.

A few counts support this clonotype. This rearrangement joins TRBV10-3 to TRBJ2-5, with a tentative D call TRBD1 (6 bases). CDR1 is ENHRY, CDR2 SYGVKD, per germline. This CDR3 contains 17 residues. The ends were cut back, 6 bases at V and 5 bases at J, with 25 bases in the middle. CDR3 DNA sequence: TGTGCCATCAGGGAAGGTCACAGGGCCGTCCGTTTCGAGACCCAGTACTTC. It specifies CAIREGHRAVRFETQYF.

This clonotype has only a few counts. The chain carries TRBV4-2 and TRBJ2-3; no clear D gene. Per germline, CDR1 LGHNA and CDR2 YNFKEQ. Trimming removed 0 bases at V and 1 base at J, with 8 bases between. The CDR3 is 15 residues long. The CDR3: CASSQETLGTDTQYF. CDR3 DNA sequence: TGTGCCAGCAGCCAAGAAACCTTGGGCACAGATACGCAGTATTTT.

This clonotype was seen only a few times. The chain links TRBV4-1 to TRBJ2-7; D gene uncertain. CDR1 is MGHRA, CDR2 YSYEKL, per germline. This CDR3 has 15 residues. The ends were cut back, 1 base at V and 6 bases at J, with 16 bases in the middle. The CDR3 DNA reads as TGCGCCAGCAGCCAAGGTGGTCAAACTTCGGGCGAGCAGTACTTC. It specifies CASSQGGQTSGEQYF.

This clonotype appeared many times. The CDR3 protein is CASSLSRLTEAFF. The DNA for the CDR3 is TGTGCCAGCAGCTTAAGCCGGCTTACCGAAGCTTTCTTT. The chain recombines TRBV7-7 with TRBJ1-1; D remains unclear. This CDR3 comprises 13 residues. V gave up 2 bases and J gave up 8 bases, with 12 bases separating them. The germline gives CDR1 SSHAT, CDR2 FNYEAQ (reference sequence). The variable domain in full, completed from reference TRBV7-7 and TRBJ1-1, reads GAGVSQSPRYKVTKRGQDVTLRCDPISSHATLYWYQQALGQGPEFLTYFNYEAQPDKSGLPSDRFSAERPEGSISTLTIQRTEQRDSAMYRCASSLSRLTEAFFGQGTRLTVV.

This chain uses TRBV20-1 with TRBJ1-2; 9 positions agree with TRBD1. The CDR3 length is 17 residues. Trimming removed 1 base from V and 4 bases from J; junction bases left unmatched: 13. Germline lookup yields CDR1 DFQATT and CDR2 SNEGSKA (reference sequence). The DNA of the CDR3 is TGCAGTGCTAGAGTTGCAACCCCCGGGACAGGGATCTATGGCTACACCTTC. Encoded protein: CSARVATPGTGIYGYTF.